A single sample gave rise to the 9 T cell receptor beta chains below, sequenced in a study of regulatory T cells in long-lasting Graves disease. Arm-PCR with iRepertoire HTBI primers amplified the CDR3 regions for these TCR beta libraries. TCRdb itself ran the multiplex PCR reads through MiXCR, one entry per CDR3 protein. Of under 250,000 distinct CDR3 sequences listed, roughly 20% are singletons. As to time point: newly diagnosed GD, antithyroid drugs for less than 3 months. Making the TCR library involved RNA that had been extracted from PBMCs. These data were also filed under a second study, of T cells in Graves' hyperthyroidism and ophthalmopathy.

The source was peripheral blood mononuclear cells (PBMCs), collected at new diagnosis, from a patient treated with antithyroid drugs. The receptors originated from a woman under 40 with Graves disease.

There are many counts of this clonotype. Here the CDR3 reads CSAKAGGKESPLHF. The CDR3 bases are TGCAGTGCTAAGGCAGGGGGGAAGGAATCACCCCTCCACTTT. This chain links TRBV20-1 with TRBJ1-6, with 7 bases aligning to TRBD1. V lost 4 bases and J lost 10; bases outside the gene matches: 10. The CDR3 length is 14 residues. CDR1 and CDR2 (germline): DFQATT, SNEGSKA (reference sequence).

Ten or more counts support this clonotype. V and J are TRBV19 and TRBJ2-1; 10 nucleotides match TRBD1. CDR3 length equals 15 residues. CDR1 and CDR2 from the germline V gene are LNHDA and SQIVND (reference sequence). V lost 0 bases and J lost 8; bases outside the gene matches: 4. The CDR3 sequence: CASSIDGTGVYEQFF. CDR3 coding DNA: TGTGCCAGTAGTATAGATGGGACAGGGGTTTATGAGCAGTTCTTC.

There are many counts of this clonotype. V usage is TRBV29-1 and J usage is TRBJ2-7, with 12 bases lining up with TRBD2. V lost 5 bases and J lost 0; bases outside the gene matches: 5. Germline V gene sequence: CDR1 SQVTM, CDR2 ANQGSEA. The CDR3 is made up of 15 amino acids. The CDR3 sequence is CSVLRLAGVSYEQYF. For the CDR3, the DNA is TGCAGCGTTCTGCGACTAGCGGGAGTCTCCTACGAGCAGTACTTC.

The chain joins TRBV11-3 to TRBJ2-5, with 9 bases identical to TRBD1. The junction had 5 bases not matched to a gene; V was cut back by 2 bases and J by 1 base. Germline CDR1 and CDR2: SGHNT and YENEEA. This CDR3 spans 16 amino acids. The CDR3 loop reads CASSLIGTGTQETQYF. The CDR3 DNA sequence: TGTGCCAGCAGCTTAATCGGGACAGGGACCCAAGAGACCCAGTACTTC.

This clonotype was counted many times. J is TRBJ2-7 and V is TRBV19; the D gene is possibly TRBD2 (6 bases). The CDR3 has 15 residues. Germline V gene data show CDR1 as LNHDA and CDR2 as SQIVND (reference sequence). V lost 8 bases to trimming and J lost 0 bases, with 17 bases between them. CDR3 region: CASRWGGTGSYEQYF. CDR3 DNA: TGTGCCAGTCGATGGGGCGGGACGGGCTCCTACGAGCAGTACTTC.

This clonotype was counted many times. The CDR3 sequence is CSVASRQGRETEAFF. CDR3 bases: TGCAGCGTTGCGTCCCGACAGGGACGGGAAACTGAAGCTTTCTTT. J is TRBJ1-1 and V is TRBV29-1, with 7 positions matching TRBD1. Trimming took 4 bases from V and 5 from J; bases not matched to a gene: 13. The CDR3 is 15 amino acids. The germline V gene has CDR1 SQVTM and CDR2 ANQGSEA.

The V call is TRBV20-1, the J call TRBJ2-3, with D possibly called TRBD1 or TRBD2 (5 bases each). Per germline, CDR1 DFQATT and CDR2 SNEGSKA (reference sequence). The CDR3 sequence is 16 residues long. Trimming pared 1 base from V and 5 bases from J, leaving 19 bases between. This chain's CDR3 is CSARGFGTDSQDTQYF. The CDR3, as DNA: TGCAGTGCTAGAGGTTTCGGGACCGATAGTCAAGATACGCAGTATTTT.

About this clonotype itself: The junction departs from germline at one end; a sequencing error may be responsible. This chain links TRBV15 with TRBJ1-1, with a tentative D call TRBD1 (5 bases). In germline, CDR1 is LNHNV, CDR2 YYDKDF (reference sequence). This CDR3 comprises 15 residues. The chain's CDR3 is CASRTDGAGPAEAFF. In nucleotides, the CDR3 is TGTGCCTCCAGAACAGACGGGGCCGGGCCCGCTGAAGCTTTCTTT.

This clonotype has ten or more counts. This chain connects TRBV7-9 to TRBJ2-1; maybe TRBD2 (7 bases). The length of the CDR3 is 18 residues. Germline V gene sequence: CDR1 SEHNR, CDR2 FQNEAQ (reference sequence). Trimming left V 2 bases short and J 5 bases short, with 22 bases between. Here the CDR3 DNA reads TGTGCCAGCAGCTTACCCCCGGTGGGGGGGGCCTTAAACAATGAGCAGTTCTTC. This codes for CASSLPPVGGALNNEQFF.